The T cell receptor (beta chain) described here comes from a study of cytomegalovirus exposure and HLA in healthy donors. The PCR was carried out with 60 Vbeta primers and 13 Jbeta primers. Profiled with immunoSEQ multiplex PCR; TCRdb holds only in-frame clones, not every one. Its clone listing holds about 130,000 clones. The sample taken for sequencing was PBMCs. The TCR sequence derives from a young man in good health and CMV-seronegative.

CDR3 region: CASSLATDRLGDGYTF. The DNA of the CDR3 is TGTGCCAGCAGCTTAGCGACAGACAGGTTGGGCGATGGCTACACCTTC. The chain has TRBV7-2 and TRBJ1-2; D might be TRBD1 (6 bases). Looked up from germline, CDR1 is SGHTA and CDR2 is FQGNSA. V shed 0 bases and J shed 6 bases, with 17 bases lying between them. The CDR3 contains 16 residues.